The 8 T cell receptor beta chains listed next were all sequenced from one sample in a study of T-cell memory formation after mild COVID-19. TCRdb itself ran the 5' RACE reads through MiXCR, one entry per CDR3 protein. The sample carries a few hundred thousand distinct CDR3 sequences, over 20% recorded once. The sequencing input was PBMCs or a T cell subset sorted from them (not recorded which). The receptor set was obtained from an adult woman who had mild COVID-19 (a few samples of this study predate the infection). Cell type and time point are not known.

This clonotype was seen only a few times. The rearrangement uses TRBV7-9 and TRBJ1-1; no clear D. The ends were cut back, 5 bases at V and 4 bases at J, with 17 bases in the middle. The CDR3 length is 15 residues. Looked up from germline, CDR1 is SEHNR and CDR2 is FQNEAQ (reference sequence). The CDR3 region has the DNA TGTGCCAGCAGCCCGCGGCTGGGATCGACCACTGAAGCTTTCTTT. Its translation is CASSPRLGSTTEAFF.

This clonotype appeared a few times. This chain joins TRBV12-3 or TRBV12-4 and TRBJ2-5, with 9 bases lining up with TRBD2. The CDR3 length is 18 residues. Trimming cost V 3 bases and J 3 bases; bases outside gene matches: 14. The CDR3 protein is CASSFGIGLAGLEETQYF. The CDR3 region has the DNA TGTGCCAGCAGTTTCGGAATTGGGCTAGCGGGATTGGAAGAGACCCAGTACTTC.

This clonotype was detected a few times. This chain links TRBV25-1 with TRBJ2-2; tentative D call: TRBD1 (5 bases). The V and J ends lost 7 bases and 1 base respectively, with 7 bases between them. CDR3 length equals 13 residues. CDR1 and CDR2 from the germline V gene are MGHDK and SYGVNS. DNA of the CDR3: TGTGCCAGCAAGGGGCAGAACACCGGGGAGCTGTTTTTT. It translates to CASKGQNTGELFF.

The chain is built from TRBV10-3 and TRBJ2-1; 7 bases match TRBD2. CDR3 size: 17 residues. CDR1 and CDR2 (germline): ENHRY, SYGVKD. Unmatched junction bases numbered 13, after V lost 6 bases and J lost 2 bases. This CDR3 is CAIRKDLPSGPYNEQFF. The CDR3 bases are TGTGCCATCAGAAAAGATCTACCTAGCGGTCCCTACAATGAGCAGTTCTTC.

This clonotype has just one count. The CDR3 reads CASSPGGALEQYF. CDR3 nucleotide sequence: TGTGCCAGCAGCCCCGGGGGGGCACTCGAGCAGTACTTC. The chain combines TRBV7-9 with TRBJ2-7, with TRBD2 identical over 8 bases. CDR1 is SEHNR and CDR2 is FQNEAQ in the germline V gene (reference sequence). The V segment lost 5 bases and the J segment 6 bases; nucleotides outside the gene matches: 6. The CDR3 sequence is 13 residues long.

The CDR3 sequence is CASSLSGLGTGELFF. The CDR3 DNA reads TGTGCCAGCAGCTTATCGGGATTGGGCACCGGGGAGCTGTTTTTT. V is TRBV7-3 and J is TRBJ2-2; perhaps TRBD2 as D (5 bases). Trimming stripped 2 bases from V and 4 bases from J, with 11 bases between. This CDR3 has 15 amino acids. From germline, CDR1 is SGHTA and CDR2 FQGTGA. Full variable domain (remainder filled in from reference TRBV7-3 and TRBJ2-2): GAGVSQTPSNKVTEKGKYVELRCDPISGHTALYWYRQSLGQGPEFLIYFQGTGAADDSGLPNDRFFAVRPEGSVSTLKIQRTERGDSAVYLCASSLSGLGTGELFFGEGSRLTVL.

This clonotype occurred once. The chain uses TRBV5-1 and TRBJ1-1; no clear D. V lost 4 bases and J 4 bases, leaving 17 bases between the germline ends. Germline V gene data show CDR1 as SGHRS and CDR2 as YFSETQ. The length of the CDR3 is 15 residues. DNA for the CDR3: TGCGCCAGCAGCACGAGGGAAGGGCTGTTCACTGAAGCTTTCTTT. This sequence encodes CASSTREGLFTEAFF. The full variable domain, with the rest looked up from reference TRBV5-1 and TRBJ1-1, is KAGVTQTPRYLIKTRGQQVTLSCSPISGHRSVSWYQQTPGQGLQFLFEYFSETQRNKGNFPGRFSGRQFSNSRSEMNVSTLELGDSALYLCASSTREGLFTEAFFGQGTRLTVV.

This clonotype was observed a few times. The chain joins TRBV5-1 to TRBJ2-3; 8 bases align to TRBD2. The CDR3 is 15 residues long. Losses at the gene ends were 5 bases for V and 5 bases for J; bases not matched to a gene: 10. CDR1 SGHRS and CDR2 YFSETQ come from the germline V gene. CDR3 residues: CASRRGTSRVDTQYF. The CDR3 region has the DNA TGCGCCAGCAGGCGAGGGACTAGTCGGGTAGATACGCAGTATTTT.